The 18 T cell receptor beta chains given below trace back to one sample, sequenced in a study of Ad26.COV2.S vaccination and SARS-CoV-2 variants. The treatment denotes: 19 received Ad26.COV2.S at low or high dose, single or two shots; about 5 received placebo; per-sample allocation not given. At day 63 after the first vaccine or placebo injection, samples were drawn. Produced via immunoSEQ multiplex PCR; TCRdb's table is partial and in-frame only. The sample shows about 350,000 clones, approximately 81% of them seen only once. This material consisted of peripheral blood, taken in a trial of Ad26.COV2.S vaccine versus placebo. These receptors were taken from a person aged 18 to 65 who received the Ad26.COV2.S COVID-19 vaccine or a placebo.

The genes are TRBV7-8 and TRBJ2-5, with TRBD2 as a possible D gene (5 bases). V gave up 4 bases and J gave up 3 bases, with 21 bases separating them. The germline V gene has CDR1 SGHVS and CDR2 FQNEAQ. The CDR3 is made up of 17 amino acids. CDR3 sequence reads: CASSSGWLEGGKETQYF. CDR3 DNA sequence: TGTGCCAGCAGCTCCGGTTGGCTAGAGGGCGGAAAAGAGACCCAGTACTTC.

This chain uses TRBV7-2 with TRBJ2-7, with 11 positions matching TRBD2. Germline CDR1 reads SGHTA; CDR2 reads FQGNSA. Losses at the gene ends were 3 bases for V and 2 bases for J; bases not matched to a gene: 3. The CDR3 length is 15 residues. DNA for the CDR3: TGTGCCAGCAGCTTGGGACTAGCGGCGACCTACGAGCAGTACTTC. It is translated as CASSLGLAATYEQYF.

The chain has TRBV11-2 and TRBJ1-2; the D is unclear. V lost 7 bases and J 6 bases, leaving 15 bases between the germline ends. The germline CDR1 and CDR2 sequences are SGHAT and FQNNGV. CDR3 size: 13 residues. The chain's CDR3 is CASNTLGVDGYTF. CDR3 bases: TGTGCCAGCAACACCCTCGGGGTCGATGGCTACACCTTC. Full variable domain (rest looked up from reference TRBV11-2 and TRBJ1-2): EAGVAQSPRYKIIEKRQSVAFWCNPISGHATLYWYQQILGQGPKLLIQFQNNGVVDDSQLPKDRFSAERLKGVDSTLKIQPAKLEDSAVYLCASNTLGVDGYTFGSGTRLTVV.

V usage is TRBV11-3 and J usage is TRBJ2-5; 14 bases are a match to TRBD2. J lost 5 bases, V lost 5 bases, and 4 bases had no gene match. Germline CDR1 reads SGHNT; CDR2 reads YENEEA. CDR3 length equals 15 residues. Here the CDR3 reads CASSLGTSGSETQYF. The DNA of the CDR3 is TGTGCCAGCAGCCTTGGGACTAGCGGGAGTGAGACCCAGTACTTC.

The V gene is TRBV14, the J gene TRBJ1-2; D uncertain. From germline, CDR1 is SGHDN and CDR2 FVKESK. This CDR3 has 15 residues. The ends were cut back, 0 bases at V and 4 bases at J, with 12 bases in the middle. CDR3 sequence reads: CASSQEMSGIYGYTF. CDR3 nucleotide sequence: TGTGCCAGCAGCCAAGAGATGTCGGGAATCTATGGCTACACCTTC.

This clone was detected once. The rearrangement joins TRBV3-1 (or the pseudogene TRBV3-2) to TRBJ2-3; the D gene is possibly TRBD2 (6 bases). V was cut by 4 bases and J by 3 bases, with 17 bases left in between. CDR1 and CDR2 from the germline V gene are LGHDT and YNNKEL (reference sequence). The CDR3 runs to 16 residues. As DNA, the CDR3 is TGTGCCAGCAGCCTCACTAGGGTAGCGGTAACAGATACGCAGTATTTT. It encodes CASSLTRVAVTDTQYF.

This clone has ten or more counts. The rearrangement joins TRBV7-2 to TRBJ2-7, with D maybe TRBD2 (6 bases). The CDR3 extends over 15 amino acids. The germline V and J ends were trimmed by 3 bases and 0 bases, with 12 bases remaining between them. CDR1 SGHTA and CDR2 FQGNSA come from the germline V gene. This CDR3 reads CASSFGGESSYEQYF. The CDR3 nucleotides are TGTGCCAGCAGCTTTGGAGGGGAGAGCTCCTACGAGCAGTACTTC.

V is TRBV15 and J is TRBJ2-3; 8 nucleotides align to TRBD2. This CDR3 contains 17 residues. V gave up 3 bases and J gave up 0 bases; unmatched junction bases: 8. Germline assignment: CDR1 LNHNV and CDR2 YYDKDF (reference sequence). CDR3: CATSRGSGGRSTDTQYF. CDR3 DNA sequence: TGTGCCACCAGCAGGGGTTCAGGCGGGAGGAGCACAGATACGCAGTATTTT. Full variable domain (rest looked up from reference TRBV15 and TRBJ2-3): DAMVIQNPRYQVTQFGKPVTLSCSQTLNHNVMYWYQQKSSQAPKLLFHYYDKDFNNEADTPDNFQSRRPNTSFCFLDIRSPGLGDTAMYLCATSRGSGGRSTDTQYFGPGTRLTVL.

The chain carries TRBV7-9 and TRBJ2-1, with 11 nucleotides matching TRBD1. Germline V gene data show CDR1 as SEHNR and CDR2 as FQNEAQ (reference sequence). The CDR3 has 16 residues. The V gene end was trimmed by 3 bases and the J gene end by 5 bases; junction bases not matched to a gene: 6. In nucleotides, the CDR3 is TGTGCCAGCAGCTTCCGAGGGACAGGGGGACACAATGAGCAGTTCTTC. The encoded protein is CASSFRGTGGHNEQFF.

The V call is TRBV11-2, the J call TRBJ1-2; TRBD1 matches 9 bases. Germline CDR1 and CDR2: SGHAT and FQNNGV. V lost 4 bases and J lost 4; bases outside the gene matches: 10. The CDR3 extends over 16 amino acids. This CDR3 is CASSSPWDRDGYGYTF. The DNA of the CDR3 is TGTGCCAGCAGCTCGCCGTGGGACAGGGATGGCTATGGCTACACCTTC.

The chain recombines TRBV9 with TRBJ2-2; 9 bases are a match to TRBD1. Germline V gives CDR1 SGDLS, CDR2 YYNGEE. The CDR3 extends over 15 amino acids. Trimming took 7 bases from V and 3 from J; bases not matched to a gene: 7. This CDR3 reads CASPHGTGYTGELFF. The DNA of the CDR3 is TGTGCCAGCCCTCACGGGACAGGGTACACCGGGGAGCTGTTTTTT.

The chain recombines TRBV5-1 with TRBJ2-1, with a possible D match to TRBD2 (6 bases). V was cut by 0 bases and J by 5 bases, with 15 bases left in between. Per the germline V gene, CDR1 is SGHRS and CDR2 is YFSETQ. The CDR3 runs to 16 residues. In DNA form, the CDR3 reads TGCGCCAGCAGCTTGGTGTATGCGGGACTGAACAATGAGCAGTTCTTC. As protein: CASSLVYAGLNNEQFF.

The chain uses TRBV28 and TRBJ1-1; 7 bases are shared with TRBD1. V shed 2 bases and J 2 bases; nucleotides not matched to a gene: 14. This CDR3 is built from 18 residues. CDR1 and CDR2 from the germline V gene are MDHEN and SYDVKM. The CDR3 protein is CASSLGALGTAPNTEAFF. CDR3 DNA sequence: TGTGCCAGCAGTTTAGGGGCCCTAGGGACAGCACCTAACACTGAAGCTTTCTTT.

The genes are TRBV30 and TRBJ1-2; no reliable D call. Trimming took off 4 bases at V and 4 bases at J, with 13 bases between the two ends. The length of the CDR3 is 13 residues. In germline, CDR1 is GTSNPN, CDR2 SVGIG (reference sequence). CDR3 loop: CAWIETNPYGYTF. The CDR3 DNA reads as TGTGCCTGGATTGAGACAAACCCCTATGGCTACACCTTC.

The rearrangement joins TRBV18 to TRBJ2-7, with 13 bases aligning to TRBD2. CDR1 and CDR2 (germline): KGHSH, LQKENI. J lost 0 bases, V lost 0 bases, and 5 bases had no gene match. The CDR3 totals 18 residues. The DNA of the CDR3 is TGTGCCAGCTCACCACCGCCCGGGACTAGCGGGATCTCCTACGAGCAGTACTTC. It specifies CASSPPPGTSGISYEQYF.

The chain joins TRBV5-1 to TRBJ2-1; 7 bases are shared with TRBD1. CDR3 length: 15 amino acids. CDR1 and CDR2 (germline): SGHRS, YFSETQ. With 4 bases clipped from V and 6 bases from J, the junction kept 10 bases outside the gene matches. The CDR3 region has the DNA TGCGCCAGCAGCAAAAGAATAGGACAGGTCAATGAGCAGTTCTTC. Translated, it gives CASSKRIGQVNEQFF.

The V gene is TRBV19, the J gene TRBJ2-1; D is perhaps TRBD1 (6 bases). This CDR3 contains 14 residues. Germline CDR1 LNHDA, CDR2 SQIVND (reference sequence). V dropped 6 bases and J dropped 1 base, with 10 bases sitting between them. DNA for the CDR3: TGTGCCAGTAGAGGGGGAATATCCTACAATGAGCAGTTCTTC. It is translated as CASRGGISYNEQFF.

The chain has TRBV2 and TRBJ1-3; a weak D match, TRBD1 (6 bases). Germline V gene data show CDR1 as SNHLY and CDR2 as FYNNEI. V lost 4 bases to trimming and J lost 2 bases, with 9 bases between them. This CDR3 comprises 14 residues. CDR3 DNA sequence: TGTGCCAGCAGTGGGGGGCAGACTGGAAACACCATATATTTT. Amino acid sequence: CASSGGQTGNTIYF.